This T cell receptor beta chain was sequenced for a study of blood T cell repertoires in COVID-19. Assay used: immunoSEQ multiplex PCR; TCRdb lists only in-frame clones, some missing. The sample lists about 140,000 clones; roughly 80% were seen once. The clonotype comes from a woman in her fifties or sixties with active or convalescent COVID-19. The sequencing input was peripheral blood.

The CDR3 DNA follows: TGTGCCAGCAGCCAAGAAGGGGTCTCGCGCTATGGCTACACCTTC. Residues: CASSQEGVSRYGYTF. The gene calls are TRBV3-1 (or the pseudogene TRBV3-2) and TRBJ1-2, with a possible D match to TRBD1 (5 bases). Between the trimmed V and J ends, which lost 0 bases and 4 bases, there was a span of 12 bases. This CDR3 is built from 15 residues. Germline CDR1 reads LGHDT; CDR2 reads YNNKEL (reference sequence).